Each of the 32 T cell receptor beta chains below was sequenced from the same sample in a study of shared clonotypes between healthy human individuals. Clones were read by immunoSEQ multiplex PCR, and TCRdb kept only the in-frame ones, dropping some. The sample has fewer than 700,000 clones; around 95% are singletons. It was CD45RO-negative cells, positively selected for CCR7, that made up naive CD8 cells, with terminally differentiated effector memory CD45RA+ cells excluded. The sample comprised naive CD8+ T cells sorted from blood. The receptors here all came from a woman in her 30s in good health.

The rearrangement links TRBV28 to TRBJ2-7; maybe TRBD2 (5 bases). Germline V gene lookup returns CDR1 MDHEN and CDR2 SYDVKM. CDR3 length: 14 residues. Trimming shortened V by 6 bases and J by 6 bases, and 18 bases separated the two germline ends. CDR3: CASSPRPTTVEQYF. DNA of the CDR3: TGTGCCAGCAGCCCCCGACCGACTACTGTCGAGCAGTACTTC.

CDR3 amino acids: CASSIGERTEAFF. The CDR3 DNA reads as TGTGCCAGTAGTATAGGGGAAAGGACTGAAGCTTTCTTT. The chain has TRBV19 and TRBJ1-1; D remains unclear. The germline CDR1 and CDR2 sequences are LNHDA and SQIVND (reference sequence). CDR3 length: 13 residues. V lost 1 base to trimming and J lost 5 bases, with 8 bases between them.

This rearrangement joins TRBV11-2 to TRBJ1-1; no clear D. CDR1 is SGHAT and CDR2 is FQNNGV in the germline V gene. V was shortened by 5 bases and J by 1 base, with 8 bases between the two germline ends. The CDR3 extends over 13 amino acids. CDR3 region: CASSIPENTEAFF. The CDR3 nucleotides are TGTGCCAGCAGCATACCGGAGAACACTGAAGCTTTCTTT. Complete variable domain (other parts from reference TRBV11-2 and TRBJ1-1): EAGVAQSPRYKIIEKRQSVAFWCNPISGHATLYWYQQILGQGPKLLIQFQNNGVVDDSQLPKDRFSAERLKGVDSTLKIQPAKLEDSAVYLCASSIPENTEAFFGQGTRLTVV.

The CDR3 sequence: CASSEFRETYEQYF. The DNA for the CDR3 is TGTGCCAGCAGTGAGTTCAGAGAGACCTACGAGCAGTACTTC. The chain joins TRBV2 to TRBJ2-7; unclear D gene. The V gene's germline CDR1 is SNHLY and CDR2 FYNNEI. Trimming removed 3 bases at V and 2 bases at J, with 11 bases between. There are 14 residues in the CDR3.

The rearrangement joins TRBV4-1 to TRBJ2-1, with 7 bases identical to TRBD2. The CDR3 is 18 amino acids. CDR1 and CDR2 from the germline V gene are MGHRA and YSYEKL. V lost 3 bases to trimming and J lost 4 bases; unmatched junction nucleotides: 15. The CDR3 loop reads CASSHAILTGTTYNEQFF. The CDR3 nucleotides are TGCGCCAGCAGCCATGCGATCCTTACCGGGACTACTTACAATGAGCAGTTCTTC.

V is TRBV5-4 and J is TRBJ2-5, with 10 nucleotides matching TRBD2. The germline gives CDR1 SGHNT, CDR2 YYREEE (reference sequence). Unmatched junction bases numbered 5, after V lost 6 bases and J lost 0 bases. This CDR3 spans 15 amino acids. The CDR3 sequence is CASTNSGGYQETQYF. The CDR3 nucleotides are TGTGCCAGCACTAATAGCGGGGGGTACCAAGAGACCCAGTACTTC.

This CDR3 is CASSTLAGESETQYF. Written as DNA, the CDR3 is TGTGCCAGTAGTACTCTAGCGGGAGAATCGGAGACCCAGTACTTC. The J gene is TRBJ2-5, the V gene TRBV19; 10 nucleotides match TRBD2. Germline assignment: CDR1 LNHDA and CDR2 SQIVND (reference sequence). Trimming cost V 4 bases and J 5 bases; bases outside gene matches: 7. The CDR3 covers 15 residues.

The V and J genes are TRBV28 and TRBJ1-5; the D gene is possibly TRBD1 (5 bases). Germline-derived CDR1 and CDR2 are MDHEN and SYDVKM. With 6 bases removed from V and 3 bases from J, the gap between germline ends came to 12 bases. The CDR3 loop spans 14 amino acids. In DNA form, the CDR3 reads TGTGCCAGCAGCTTCAGGGAATCCAATCAGCCCCAGCATTTT. This gives the protein CASSFRESNQPQHF.

This clone was seen a single time. The chain employs TRBV27 and TRBJ2-7; 12 bases fit TRBD2. V shed 4 bases and J 2 bases; nucleotides not matched to a gene: 6. CDR1 MNHEY and CDR2 SMNVEV come from the germline V gene (reference sequence). The CDR3 length is 16 residues. CDR3 region: CASSSHLAGGPYEQYF. The DNA for the CDR3 is TGTGCCAGCAGTTCCCATCTAGCGGGAGGGCCCTACGAGCAGTACTTC.

This chain joins TRBV18 and TRBJ2-5; TRBD2 matches 12 bases. The CDR3 spans 14 residues. Trimming at V came to 2 bases and at J to 11 bases, leaving 6 bases not matched to a gene. The germline CDR1 and CDR2 sequences are KGHSH and LQKENI. The CDR3, as DNA: TGTGCCAGCTCACCAGAGACTAGCGGGGGTACGCAGTACTTC. Translated, it gives CASSPETSGGTQYF.

This clone came up once. The V gene is TRBV6-5, the J gene TRBJ2-7; tentative D call: TRBD2 (7 bases). The length of the CDR3 is 12 residues. V lost 11 bases to trimming and J lost 2 bases, with 13 bases between them. Germline CDR1 MNHEY, CDR2 SVGAGI. The CDR3 region has the DNA TGTGCCGGGGGGGGGCCACCCTACGAGCAGTACTTC. Its protein product is CAGGGPPYEQYF.

The chain is built from TRBV7-9 and TRBJ2-5; the match to TRBD2 covers 9 bases. The end of the DNA aligns better with TRBJ2-7, so the J call may be wrong. The germline V gene has CDR1 SEHNR and CDR2 FQNEAQ (reference sequence). This CDR3 has 18 residues. In DNA, the CDR3 is TGTGCCAGCAGCCCTGGGGGGGCTAGCGGGGTAAGCTCCTACGAGCAGTACTTC. It yields the protein CASSPGGASGVSSYEQYF.

CDR3 sequence (DNA): TGTGCCAGCAGCTTAGTCTCGTATGCGGGACAGGGGCTAGGCGGTGAGCAGTTCTTC. Protein sequence: CASSLVSYAGQGLGGEQFF. This chain joins TRBV7-8 and TRBJ2-1; 10 bases match TRBD1. The CDR3 spans 19 residues. The junction had 18 bases not matched to a gene; V was cut back by 1 base and J by 9 bases. Germline CDR1 reads SGHVS; CDR2 reads FQNEAQ.

The chain carries TRBV6-1 and TRBJ2-7; D could derive from TRBD1 or TRBD2 (5 bases each). The CDR3 has 15 residues. The germline gives CDR1 MNHNS, CDR2 SASEGT. V dropped 2 bases and J dropped 3 bases, with 14 bases sitting between them. The CDR3 nucleotides are TGTGCCAGCAGTGAATACGAGGGGTTTCTCTACGAGCAGTACTTC. It codes for CASSEYEGFLYEQYF.

This chain connects TRBV28 to TRBJ2-2; the D gene is possibly TRBD1 (6 bases). This CDR3 is 15 amino acids long. The ends were cut back, 7 bases at V and 4 bases at J, with 16 bases in the middle. Germline V gives CDR1 MDHEN, CDR2 SYDVKM. The CDR3 reads CASMYPQGITGELFF. Here the CDR3 DNA reads TGTGCCAGCATGTACCCCCAGGGGATCACCGGGGAGCTGTTTTTT.

The CDR3 region is CASSSPLGGSNEQFF. As DNA, the CDR3 is TGTGCCAGCAGCTCCCCCCTTGGGGGCAGCAATGAGCAGTTCTTC. The chain uses TRBV7-9 and TRBJ2-1; D is perhaps TRBD1 (6 bases). Trimming left V 4 bases short and J 6 bases short, with 16 bases between. The CDR3 covers 15 residues. The germline V gene has CDR1 SEHNR and CDR2 FQNEAQ (reference sequence). Based on the CDR3 plus reference TRBV7-9 and TRBJ2-1, the full variable domain is DTGVSQNPRHKITKRGQNVTFRCDPISEHNRLYWYRQTLGQGPEFLTYFQNEAQLEKSRLLSDRFSAERPKGSFSTLEIQRTEQGDSAMYLCASSSPLGGSNEQFFGPGTRLTVL.

About this clone itself: The sample holds other DNA sequences that translate to the same CDR3. The rearrangement uses TRBV2 and TRBJ2-7, with a weak D call TRBD2 (6 bases). This CDR3 contains 13 residues. The V end was cut by 5 bases, the J end by 1 base, with 9 bases between. CDR1 is SNHLY, CDR2 FYNNEI, per germline. The CDR3 coding sequence is TGTGCCAGCAGTTTAGCGGTATCCTACGAGCAGTACTTC. Translated: CASSLAVSYEQYF.

CDR3 protein: CASSPRTGMHEQFF. The CDR3 bases are TGTGCCAGCAGCCCACGTACGGGCATGCATGAGCAGTTCTTC. This sequence joins TRBV11-2 and TRBJ2-1, with no clear D. Trimming left V 5 bases short and J 8 bases short, with 16 bases between. CDR1 SGHAT and CDR2 FQNNGV come from the germline V gene. The CDR3 sequence is 14 residues long.

V gene TRBV28 combines with J gene TRBJ2-5; 7 nucleotides align to TRBD1. CDR1 and CDR2 (germline): MDHEN, SYDVKM. V lost 5 bases, J lost 5 bases, and 11 bases stayed unmatched. The CDR3 is 15 residues long. CDR3 bases: TGTGCCAGCAGTCCCACCCTTAACAGGGGTGAGACCCAGTACTTC. Encoded protein: CASSPTLNRGETQYF.

The chain has TRBV5-5 and TRBJ2-1; 12 bases agree with TRBD2. With V trimmed by 2 bases and J by 5 bases, 17 bases remained unmatched. Germline V gene data show CDR1 as SGHKS and CDR2 as YYEKEE (reference sequence). The CDR3 runs to 20 residues. CDR3 bases: TGTGCCAGCAGCTTAACGCTTCGACTAGCGGGGGTTAGGGTCGACAATGAGCAGTTCTTC. Protein product: CASSLTLRLAGVRVDNEQFF.

The J gene is TRBJ1-1, the V gene TRBV6-6, with 8 bases fitting TRBD1. Germline V gives CDR1 MNHNY, CDR2 SVGAGI (reference sequence). The CDR3 spans 11 residues. V gave up 6 bases and J gave up 11 bases; unmatched junction bases: 5. The CDR3 sequence: CASRTDRDAFF. As DNA, the CDR3 is TGTGCCAGCAGAACGGACAGGGATGCTTTCTTT.

The chain has TRBV7-6 and TRBJ2-5, with 8 nucleotides matching TRBD2. The J call may be faulty, since TRBJ2-7 better matches the DNA end. The germline V gene has CDR1 SGHVS and CDR2 FNYEAQ. CDR3 length: 16 residues. The CDR3 protein is CASSLLQSGRGYEQYF. CDR3 nucleotides: TGTGCCAGCAGCTTACTTCAGAGCGGGAGAGGATACGAGCAGTACTTC.

This clone was seen a single time. Other DNA sequences in this specimen translate into the identical CDR3. The V and J genes are TRBV19 and TRBJ2-7, with no clear D. The CDR3 is made up of 13 amino acids. V shed 5 bases and J shed 0 bases, with 8 bases lying between them. The V gene's germline CDR1 is LNHDA and CDR2 SQIVND (reference sequence). In DNA form, the CDR3 reads TGTGCCAGTAGTCCGACTCCCTCCTACGAGCAGTACTTC. Amino acid sequence: CASSPTPSYEQYF. Based on the CDR3 plus reference TRBV19 and TRBJ2-7, the full variable domain is DGGITQSPKYLFRKEGQNVTLSCEQNLNHDAMYWYRQDPGQGLRLIYYSQIVNDFQKGDIAEGYSVSREKKESFPLTVTSAQKNPTAFYLCASSPTPSYEQYFGPGTRLTVT.

This rearrangement joins TRBV7-8 to TRBJ1-2; D may be TRBD1 (5 bases). V was pared by 1 base and J by 6 bases, with 12 bases between. Germline loops: CDR1 SGHVS, CDR2 FQNEAQ. The CDR3 consists of 14 residues. CDR3 DNA: TGTGCCAGCAGCTTAGACGGGGGGGAAAATGGCTACACCTTC. The encoded protein is CASSLDGGENGYTF. The full variable domain, rest sourced from reference TRBV7-8 and TRBJ1-2, is GAGVSQSPRYKVAKRGQDVALRCDPISGHVSLFWYQQALGQGPEFLTYFQNEAQLDKSGLPSDRFFAERPEGSVSTLKIQRTQQEDSAVYLCASSLDGGENGYTFGSGTRLTVV.

The J gene is TRBJ1-1, the V gene TRBV28; D gene ambiguous. Germline-derived CDR1 and CDR2 are MDHEN and SYDVKM. The CDR3 extends over 18 amino acids. The V and J ends lost 8 bases and 0 bases respectively, with 25 bases between them. This chain's CDR3 is CASSPPGNTREMNTEAFF. CDR3 sequence (DNA): TGTGCCAGCTCACCCCCCGGGAACACACGCGAGATGAACACTGAAGCTTTCTTT.

Only one count was recorded for this clone. The V and J genes are TRBV6-4 and TRBJ1-5; D possibly corresponds to TRBD1 (5 bases). V lost 2 bases, J lost 5 bases, and 7 bases lay in between. The CDR3 extends over 13 amino acids. CDR1 and CDR2 from the germline V gene are MRHNA and SNTAGT. Here the CDR3 reads CASSDGGDQPQHF. The CDR3 nucleotides are TGTGCCAGCAGTGACGGGGGGGATCAGCCCCAGCATTTT.

The chain combines TRBV5-8 with TRBJ1-1; no clear D. The CDR3 consists of 15 residues. The V gene's germline CDR1 is SGHTS and CDR2 YDEGEE. Trimming took 1 base from V and 0 from J, leaving 10 bases between them. CDR3 in amino acids: CASSLSAGMNTEAFF. CDR3 nucleotide sequence: TGTGCCAGCAGCTTGTCCGCGGGTATGAACACTGAAGCTTTCTTT.

The chain couples TRBV25-1 to TRBJ2-7; a possible D gene is TRBD2 (5 bases). V was cut by 6 bases and J by 3 bases, with 18 bases left in between. In germline, CDR1 is MGHDK, CDR2 SYGVNS. CDR3 length: 15 residues. CDR3 DNA: TGTGCCAGCAGCCATAGCGAACCTAGTAACTACGAGCAGTACTTC. This encodes CASSHSEPSNYEQYF.

Ten or more counts support this clone. Other DNA sequences in the sample encode the same CDR3. The rearrangement links TRBV9 to TRBJ2-2; D remains ambiguous. Trimming took off 4 bases at V and 3 bases at J, with 4 bases between the two ends. CDR1 and CDR2 from the germline V gene are SGDLS and YYNGEE. CDR3 length equals 12 residues. CDR3: CASSLDTGELFF. In DNA, the CDR3 is TGTGCCAGCAGCCTGGACACCGGGGAGCTGTTTTTT.

This chain links TRBV9 with TRBJ2-7, with a possible D match to TRBD2 (6 bases). This CDR3 contains 15 residues. Germline V gene data show CDR1 as SGDLS and CDR2 as YYNGEE. Between the trimmed V and J ends, which lost 2 bases and 0 bases, there was a span of 12 bases. The CDR3 nucleotides read TGTGCCAGCAGCGTCAGCGGGCTGGCCTCCTACGAGCAGTACTTC. Translated: CASSVSGLASYEQYF.

Points on this clone: Other DNA sequences within the sample encode an identical CDR3. The gene calls are TRBV6-6 and TRBJ2-7; D unclear. This CDR3 comprises 12 residues. V was pared by 0 bases and J by 4 bases, with 4 bases between. Germline values: CDR1 MNHNY, CDR2 SVGAGI (reference sequence). The CDR3 loop reads CASSYSSYEQYF. The CDR3 bases are TGTGCCAGCAGTTACTCCTCGTACGAGCAGTACTTC.

This chain links TRBV4-2 with TRBJ1-4, with TRBD1 as a possible D gene (5 bases). The V gene's germline CDR1 is LGHNA and CDR2 YNFKEQ. The length of the CDR3 is 12 residues. The V end lost 0 bases, the J end lost 16 bases, and 12 bases lay between the germline ends. The CDR3 protein is CASSQDGAIGFF. As DNA, the CDR3 is TGTGCCAGCAGCCAAGATGGGGCTATTGGGTTTTTT.